The T cell receptor beta chain described here comes from a study of CD8 T cells in Susac syndrome. The authors reverse transcribed roughly 0.5 to 1 ug RNA with random hexamers. From the immunoSEQ multiplex PCR reads, TCRdb called clonotypes with MiXCR, one entry per CDR3 protein. The sample has roughly 250,000 distinct CDR3 sequences, about 96% seen once; the top ten hold under 0.12%. Trimming cost V 5 bases and J 5 bases; bases outside gene matches: 11. The germline gives CDR1 SGHVS, CDR2 FQNEAQ. The CDR3 has 16 residues. In this sample, this clonotype turned up once. The receptor's source is a human donor with Susac syndrome. The rearrangement uses TRBV7-8 and TRBJ2-7; 11 bases align to TRBD2. Sequencing input: CD4+ T cells from PBMCs. This chain's CDR3 is CASSIRGLAAGDEQYF. The CDR3 region has the DNA TGTGCCAGCAGCATACGGGGACTAGCGGCGGGAGACGAGCAGTACTTC.